The 19 T cell receptor beta chains reported below all come from one sample, sequenced in a study of blood T cell repertoires in COVID-19. Only in-frame clones appear in the TCRdb table, and some are missing; sequencing was by immunoSEQ multiplex PCR. The sample lists 25,000 to 35,000 clones, approximately 85% seen once, with around 6.6% in the top ten. Sequenced material: peripheral blood. These receptors came from a man aged 55 to 70 with active COVID-19.

The V call is TRBV19, the J call TRBJ2-2; D is perhaps TRBD2 (5 bases). V shed 4 bases and J shed 2 bases, with 11 bases lying between them. This CDR3 spans 15 amino acids. Germline assignment: CDR1 LNHDA and CDR2 SQIVND (reference sequence). This CDR3 reads CASSTPGINTGELFF. DNA for the CDR3: TGTGCCAGTAGTACCCCCGGGATTAACACCGGGGAGCTGTTTTTT.

The genes are TRBV9 and TRBJ2-7, with D possibly being TRBD2 (6 bases). Trimming shortened V by 6 bases and J by 2 bases, and 21 bases separated the two germline ends. The CDR3 runs to 16 residues. Germline V gives CDR1 SGDLS, CDR2 YYNGEE. This chain's CDR3 is CASTRGGQGIPYEQYF. Here the CDR3 DNA reads TGTGCCAGCACTCGAGGAGGGCAGGGAATCCCCTACGAGCAGTACTTC.

This chain uses TRBV2 with TRBJ2-7, with TRBD1 matching over 12 bases. Per the germline V gene, CDR1 is SNHLY and CDR2 is FYNNEI. V shed 5 bases and J 5 bases; nucleotides not matched to a gene: 19. The CDR3 loop spans 19 amino acids. The CDR3 is CASSYPAGTGGYTEDEQYF. For the CDR3, the DNA is TGTGCCAGCAGTTACCCCGCCGGGACAGGGGGCTATACGGAGGACGAGCAGTACTTC. The full variable domain, in which reference TRBV2 and TRBJ2-7 provide the parts outside the CDR3, is EPEVTQTPSHQVTQMGQEVILRCVPISNHLYFYWYRQILGQKVEFLVSFYNNEISEKSEIFDDQFSVERPDGSNFTLKIRSTKLEDSAMYFCASSYPAGTGGYTEDEQYFGPGTRLTVT.

The chain uses TRBV18 and TRBJ1-5; unclear D gene. The CDR3 contains 15 residues. V shed 4 bases and J shed 2 bases, with 12 bases lying between them. Germline V gene data show CDR1 as KGHSH and CDR2 as LQKENI. Here the CDR3 DNA reads TGTGCCAGCTCACGGGCTACAGAAGGCAATCAGCCCCAGCATTTT. It translates to CASSRATEGNQPQHF.

The rearrangement joins TRBV9 to TRBJ1-3; 9 positions agree with TRBD1. Germline-derived CDR1 and CDR2 are SGDLS and YYNGEE. Trimming cost V 3 bases and J 0 bases; bases outside gene matches: 10. The CDR3 extends over 18 amino acids. The CDR3 sequence is CASSAGPGQGSSGNTIYF. CDR3 coding DNA: TGTGCCAGCAGCGCAGGACCGGGACAGGGAAGCTCTGGAAACACCATATATTTT. The variable domain in full, with the rest retrieved from reference TRBV9 and TRBJ1-3, is DSGVTQTPKHLITATGQRVTLRCSPRSGDLSVYWYQQSLDQGLQFLIQYYNGEERAKGNILERFSAQQFPDLHSELNLSSLELGDSALYFCASSAGPGQGSSGNTIYFGEGSWLTVV.

The gene calls are TRBV27 and TRBJ2-7; 11 bases align to TRBD2. The CDR3 sequence is 14 residues long. V lost 5 bases to trimming and J lost 3 bases; unmatched junction nucleotides: 3. Germline V gene sequence: CDR1 MNHEY, CDR2 SMNVEV (reference sequence). This CDR3 is CASSKTSGIYEQYV. CDR3 DNA: TGTGCCAGCAGTAAGACTAGCGGGATCTACGAGCAGTACGTC.

The chain has TRBV11-2 and TRBJ2-1; D possibly corresponds to TRBD2 (5 bases). This CDR3 is 15 amino acids long. Trimming took off 7 bases at V and 6 bases at J, with 19 bases between the two ends. Germline CDR1 is SGHAT and CDR2 is FQNNGV. The CDR3 spells CASTRSQAAFNEQFF. The CDR3 nucleotides are TGTGCCAGCACCAGGTCCCAAGCGGCCTTCAATGAGCAGTTCTTC.

V is TRBV7-2 and J is TRBJ1-5; D call uncertain. In germline, CDR1 is SGHTA, CDR2 FQGNSA. Trimming shortened V by 5 bases and J by 9 bases, and 14 bases separated the two germline ends. The length of the CDR3 is 13 residues. This CDR3 reads CASSVSGNRPQHF. The CDR3 DNA reads as TGTGCCAGCAGCGTCTCGGGGAACCGGCCCCAGCATTTT. Complete variable domain (other parts from reference TRBV7-2 and TRBJ1-5): GAGVSQSPSNKVTEKGKDVELRCDPISGHTALYWYRQSLGQGLEFLIYFQGNSAPDKSGLPSDRFSAERTGGSVSTLTIQRTQQEDSAVYLCASSVSGNRPQHFGDGTRLSIL.

On this clone: The DNA is left out, because the CDR3 cannot be placed on it with certainty; the CDR3 is given as TCRdb lists it. J is TRBJ2-1 and V is TRBV18; the table's D call, TRBD1, has no DNA check behind it. Including both end residues, the CDR3 is 15 amino acids long. Germline CDR1 is KGHSH and CDR2 is LQKENI. CDR3 sequence: CASSRAGNFGNEQFF.

The CDR3 DNA sequence: TGTGCCAGCTCCCCAATACAGGGTGAAGCTTTCTTT. Amino acids: CASSPIQGEAFF. The chain joins TRBV18 to TRBJ1-1; weak D call: TRBD1 (6 bases). The CDR3 consists of 12 residues. V was pared by 6 bases and J by 7 bases, with 12 bases between. Germline CDR1 is KGHSH and CDR2 is LQKENI.

The rearrangement joins TRBV6-5 to TRBJ2-1; TRBD2 matches 7 bases. J gave up 8 bases and V 6 bases, and 13 bases lay outside the gene matches. CDR1 is MNHEY, CDR2 SVGAGI, per germline. The CDR3 loop spans 15 amino acids. DNA for the CDR3: TGTGCCAGCAGCTTAATAGGCGGGAGTTTCGATGAGCAGTTCTTC. Translating gives CASSLIGGSFDEQFF.

The chain has TRBV28 and TRBJ2-5, with D tentatively TRBD2 (5 bases). The length of the CDR3 is 15 residues. Germline V gene data show CDR1 as MDHEN and CDR2 as SYDVKM. The ends were cut back, 3 bases at V and 1 base at J, with 12 bases in the middle. The CDR3 spells CASSLGGRTQETQYF. Written as DNA, the CDR3 is TGTGCCAGCAGTTTGGGCGGGCGGACCCAAGAGACCCAGTACTTC.

The V and J genes are TRBV27 and TRBJ2-7, with D perhaps matching TRBD2 (5 bases). The CDR3 sequence is 18 residues long. Between the trimmed V and J ends, which lost 6 bases and 0 bases, there was a span of 24 bases. In germline, CDR1 is MNHEY, CDR2 SMNVEV (reference sequence). CDR3 sequence: CASRPTFSATRASYEQYF. The CDR3 DNA is TGTGCCAGCAGGCCGACCTTCTCGGCCACTAGGGCCTCCTACGAGCAGTACTTC.

The CDR3 region is CASKPAGSVLDQPQHF. For the CDR3, the DNA is TGTGCCAGCAAACCTGCGGGGAGTGTCCTAGATCAGCCCCAGCATTTT. This rearrangement joins TRBV28 to TRBJ1-5, with D uncertain. The CDR3 runs to 16 residues. CDR1 and CDR2 from the germline V gene are MDHEN and SYDVKM. V gave up 7 bases and J gave up 5 bases, with 21 bases separating them.

The V call is TRBV10-3, the J call TRBJ1-5; D might be TRBD1 (6 bases). This CDR3 has 15 residues. Germline V CDR1 and CDR2: ENHRY, SYGVKD. The V gene lost 4 bases and the J gene lost 7 bases, with 17 bases spanning the gap. The CDR3 reads CAISGGGQVAQPQHF. CDR3 in DNA: TGTGCCATCAGTGGCGGGGGCCAGGTTGCACAGCCCCAGCATTTT.

This clone was recorded only once. The chain is built from TRBV7-9 and TRBJ1-3; D is possibly TRBD1 (5 bases). CDR1 and CDR2 (germline): SEHNR, FQNEAQ (reference sequence). V dropped 5 bases and J dropped 0 bases, with 8 bases sitting between them. This CDR3 is 14 amino acids long. The CDR3 bases are TGTGCCAGCAGCACGGACATCTCTGGAAACACCATATATTTT. As protein: CASSTDISGNTIYF.

The J gene is TRBJ2-7, the V gene TRBV27; weak D call: TRBD2 (6 bases). Per germline, CDR1 MNHEY and CDR2 SMNVEV (reference sequence). Trimming removed 2 bases at V and 1 base at J, with 12 bases between. The CDR3 consists of 15 residues. The CDR3 DNA reads as TGTGCCAGCAGTTTAAGCGGGCGCGGGTCCTACGAGCAGTACTTC. It translates to CASSLSGRGSYEQYF.

The V call is TRBV18, the J call TRBJ1-1; D gene unclear. The CDR3 sequence is 12 residues long. Germline CDR1 KGHSH, CDR2 LQKENI. With 4 bases removed from V and 8 bases from J, the gap between germline ends came to 11 bases. The CDR3 reads CASSLQRGEAFF. Written as DNA, the CDR3 is TGTGCCAGCTCACTCCAGCGGGGAGAAGCTTTCTTT.

This clone was counted between two and nine times. The chain joins TRBV5-1 to TRBJ2-1; 12 bases agree with TRBD2. Trimming cost V 4 bases and J 4 bases; bases outside gene matches: 9. CDR1 is SGHRS and CDR2 is YFSETQ in the germline V gene. The CDR3 is made up of 17 amino acids. The CDR3 DNA follows: TGCGCCAGCAGCCAAGGGACTAGCGGGTCGTTTTACAATGAGCAGTTCTTC. This codes for CASSQGTSGSFYNEQFF.